The clone carrying this T cell receptor (beta chain) was recorded a few times. As yet, its antigen is unknown. The entry originates in a study of cytomegalovirus exposure and HLA in healthy donors. General study points: High sensitivity and specificity were reportedly achieved when the classifier diagnosed cytomegalovirus status.

60 Vbeta and 13 Jbeta primers were used in PCR. Profiled with immunoSEQ multiplex PCR; TCRdb holds only in-frame clones, not every one. The top ten hold 8% to 13% of the sample, which has 150,000 or so clones, approximately 73% seen once. Specimen: PBMCs. The sequence came from a man younger than 40 in good health and CMV-seropositive.

This CDR3 reads CASSQEETSVVEQFF. The DNA of the CDR3 is TGTGCCAGCAGCCAAGAGGAGACTAGCGTGGTTGAGCAGTTCTTC. The gene calls are TRBV4-2 and TRBJ2-1, with 8 bases aligning to TRBD2. This CDR3 spans 15 amino acids. Germline V gene sequence: CDR1 LGHNA, CDR2 YNFKEQ. V was pared by 0 bases and J by 9 bases, with 7 bases of the junction left unmatched.